The sequence of this T cell receptor (beta chain) was determined in a study of tissue T cells after allogeneic stem cell transplantation. Study context: Several unmodified and three CD34-selected T-cell-depleted grafts went to graft-versus-host disease patients. General study findings and limits: Few T cell clones were shared across patients, but motif clusters showed tissue-specific shared signatures.

About this clone: Its target is not known.

Produced via immunoSEQ multiplex PCR; TCRdb's table is partial and in-frame only. Of fewer than 2,000 clones in the sample, around four fifths are singletons; the top ten hold 7% to 10%. The germline CDR1 and CDR2 sequences are MNHEY and SMNVEV (reference sequence). V lost 7 bases, J lost 4 bases, and 13 bases lay in between. CDR3 length equals 13 residues. The chain joins TRBV27 to TRBJ1-1; D unresolved. Sequenced material: liver tissue, taken at autopsy. This TCR derives from a male patient at least 60 years old with steroid-refractory graft-versus-host disease after an allogeneic stem cell transplant. Part of the T cells may come from the graft donor. The CDR3 is CASKSGSGTEAFF. DNA for the CDR3: TGTGCCAGCAAATCCGGTTCGGGCACTGAAGCTTTCTTT.